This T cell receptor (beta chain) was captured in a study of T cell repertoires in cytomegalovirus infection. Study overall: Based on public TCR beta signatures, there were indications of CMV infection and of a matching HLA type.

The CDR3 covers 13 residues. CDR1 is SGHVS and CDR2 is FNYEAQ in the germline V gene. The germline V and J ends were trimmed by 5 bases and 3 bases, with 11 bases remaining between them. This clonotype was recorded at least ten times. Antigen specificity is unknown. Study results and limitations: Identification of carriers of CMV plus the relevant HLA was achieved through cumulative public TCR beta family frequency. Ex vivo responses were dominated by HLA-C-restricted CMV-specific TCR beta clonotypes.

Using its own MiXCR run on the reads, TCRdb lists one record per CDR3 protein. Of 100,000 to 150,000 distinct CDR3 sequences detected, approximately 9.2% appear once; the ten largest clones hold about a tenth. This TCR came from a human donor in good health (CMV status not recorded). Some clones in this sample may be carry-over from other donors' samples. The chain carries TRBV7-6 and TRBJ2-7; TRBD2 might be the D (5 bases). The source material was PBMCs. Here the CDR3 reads CASSPGKRYEQYF. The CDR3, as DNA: TGTGCCAGCAGCCCCGGGAAACGCTACGAGCAGTACTTC. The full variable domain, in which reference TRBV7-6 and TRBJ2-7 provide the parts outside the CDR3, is GAGVSQSPRYKVTKRGQDVALRCDPISGHVSLYWYRQALGQGPEFLTYFNYEAQQDKSGLPNDRFSAERPEGSISTLTIQRTEQRDSAMYRCASSPGKRYEQYFGPGTRLTVT.